These T cell receptor beta chains were read from a single sample in a study of technical replicates of blood from several donors. TCRdb keeps only in-frame clones here, not all; method: immunoSEQ multiplex PCR. The sample holds around 29,000 clones, approximately 94% seen once. Sequencing was performed on PBMCs. These receptors were taken from a human donor in good health. Some clones in this sample may be carry-over from other donors' samples. CDR3s include the opening cysteine and the closing phenylalanine or tryptophan. Each record gives: V gene, J gene, D gene, clone size, CDR3 DNA, CDR3 protein. The D gene is left open where the match is weak. Clone size, where shown, is once, few, many, or a class for clones that have expanded.

>TRBV5-4|TRBJ2-7|TRBD1|-
TGTGCCAGCAGCCTTGGACAGGGAGGAGAAACCTACGAGCAGTACTTC
CASSLGQGGETYEQYF
>TRBV10-3|TRBJ2-3|-|-
TGTGCCATCACCGCGGGGCCTGCGCAGTATTTT
CAITAGPAQYF
>TRBV5-1|TRBJ2-5|TRBD1|-
TGCGCCAGCCGCCCAGGGGGAGTAGCAAACTTACAAGAGACCCAGTACTTC
CASRPGGVANLQETQYF
>TRBV15|TRBJ2-1|-|once
TGTGCCACCAGCAGAGAGAGCGGATACAATGAGCAGTTCTTC
CATSRESGYNEQFF
>TRBV7-9|TRBJ2-3|-|-
TGTGCCAGCAGCTTAGCTAGCGGCAGCACAGATACGCAGTATTTT
CASSLASGSTDTQYF
>TRBV7-2|TRBJ2-3|TRBD2|-
TGTGCCAGCAGCCGAGCGGGAGGGGGCACTTATACGCAGTATTTT
CASSRAGGGTYTQYF
>TRBV6-4|TRBJ1-6|-|-
TGTGCCAGCAGTGACTGGCTCCATAATTCACCCCTCCACTTT
CASSDWLHNSPLHF
>TRBV2|TRBJ1-5|-|once
TGTGCCAGCAGTGTCGGGTGGGTCAATCAGCCCCAGCATTTT
CASSVGWVNQPQHF
>TRBV4-1|TRBJ2-5|-|-
TGCGCCAGCAGCCTGTACCCCGGCGGAGGGGGGGAAGAGACCCAGTACTTC
CASSLYPGGGGEETQYF
>TRBV5-6|TRBJ1-1|TRBD1|few
TGTGCCAGCAGCCCGGAGGTGGGACAGGGGGACACTGAAGCTTTCTTT
CASSPEVGQGDTEAFF
>TRBV27|TRBJ1-1|-|-
TGTGCCAGCAGTTTATCGGGGCCGCCGAACACTGAAGCTTTCTTT
CASSLSGPPNTEAFF
>TRBV2|TRBJ1-6|-|-
TGTGCCAGCAGCACAGGGAAGTCACCCCTCCACTTT
CASSTGKSPLHF
>TRBV2|TRBJ1-6|-|-
TGTGCCAGCAGTGCACAGGCCGCGAGTTCACCCCTCCACTTT
CASSAQAASSPLHF
>TRBV11-2|TRBJ2-7|-|-
TGTGCCAGCAGCTTCCGGGAACAAGCGAGGGAGCAGTACTTC
CASSFREQAREQYF
>TRBV4-1|TRBJ2-4|-|-
TGCGCCAGCAGCCAAGGGCGAGGTGCCAAAAACATTCAGTACTTC
CASSQGRGAKNIQYF
>TRBV5-1|TRBJ2-7|TRBD1|-
TGCGCCAGCAGCTTGCAGGGGGCGCTTCTCGAGCAGTACTTC
CASSLQGALLEQYF
>TRBV6-5|TRBJ2-2|-|-
TGTGCCAGCAGTTTCTACACCGGGGAGCTGTTTTTT
CASSFYTGELFF
>TRBV5-6|TRBJ1-3|-|-
TGTGCCAGCAGCTCGATGACAGGCTTTGGAAACACCATATATTTT
CASSSMTGFGNTIYF
>TRBV7-8|TRBJ2-7|-|-
TGTGCCAGCAGCTCCTTGGGGAGTGGCGAGCAGTACTTC
CASSSLGSGEQYF
>TRBV2|TRBJ1-6|TRBD1|few
TGTGCCAGCGAGGGACAGGGGGATTCACCCCTCCACTTT
CASEGQGDSPLHF
>TRBV4-3|TRBJ2-5|-|few
TGCGCCAGCAGCCAAGCCACGACACCCAACGGCCTACAGACCCAGTACTTC
CASSQATTPNGLQTQYF
>TRBV2|TRBJ1-2|-|-
TGTGCCAGCAGTGAACGTCGGGGGTCCGATGGCTACACCTTC
CASSERRGSDGYTF
>TRBV9|TRBJ2-7|TRBD2|-
TGTGCCAGCAGCGTAGAGGGTGCGGGGGCCTACGAGCAGTACTTC
CASSVEGAGAYEQYF
>TRBV7-8|TRBJ1-5|-|-
TGTGCCAGCAGCTTAGAGCCCTATACGCGGCCCCAGCATTTT
CASSLEPYTRPQHF
>TRBV5-1|TRBJ1-1|-|-
TGCGCCAGCAGCTTATCGGGGGGGTATACTGAAGCTTTCTTT
CASSLSGGYTEAFF
>TRBV4-3|TRBJ1-5|-|-
TGCGCCAGCAGCCAAAGACCCAGGGAGCCCCAGCATTTT
CASSQRPREPQHF
>TRBV6-6|TRBJ2-2|-|once
TGTGCCAGCACTGGGTGGCGCGGCACCGGGGAGCTGTTTTTT
CASTGWRGTGELFF
>TRBV6-5|TRBJ2-2|TRBD2|-
TGTGCCAGCAGTCACACTAGCGGCAACACCGGGGAGCTGTTTTTT
CASSHTSGNTGELFF
>TRBV7-3|TRBJ2-1|-|-
TGTGCCAGCAGCGTCCTGCAGGGGAATGAGCAGTTCTTC
CASSVLQGNEQFF
>TRBV2|TRBJ1-5|TRBD1|-
TGTGCCAGCACTCCGGGACGGGGACAGAATCAGCCCCAGCATTTT
CASTPGRGQNQPQHF
>TRBV30|TRBJ1-2|-|-
TGTGCCTGGATCGAGGGAACTAACTATGGCTACACCTTC
CAWIEGTNYGYTF
>TRBV18|TRBJ1-2|-|-
TGTGCCAGCTCACCCGGAGAGGTTAACTATGGCTACACCTTC
CASSPGEVNYGYTF
>TRBV5-1|TRBJ1-2|-|-
TGCGCCAGCAGCTTGTTTGGGGGCGAGGATGGCTACACCTTC
CASSLFGGEDGYTF
>TRBV4-1|TRBJ2-7|-|-
TGCGCCAGCAGCCAAGCCCCCAGCTACGAGCAGTACTTC
CASSQAPSYEQYF
>TRBV15|TRBJ1-3|-|-
TGTGCCACCAGCAGAGAGTTGAGGTCCTCTGGAAACACCATATATTTT
CATSRELRSSGNTIYF
>TRBV5-6|TRBJ2-5|-|-
TGTGCCAGCAGCTTATTTTCGTCGAGAACTAGAGGGACCCAGTACTTC
CASSLFSSRTRGTQYF
>TRBV2|TRBJ2-2|-|-
TGTGCCAGCAGCCTCACCGGGGAGCTGTTTTTT
CASSLTGELFF
>TRBV5-1|TRBJ1-1|-|-
TGCGCCAGCAGTGGGGGGGGGAGACAGGTAGAAGCTTTCTTT
CASSGGGRQVEAFF
>TRBV5-1|TRBJ1-1|TRBD1|-
TGCGCCAGCAGCCTGGGGCTTGACAGGGTAACTGAAGCTTTCTTT
CASSLGLDRVTEAFF
>TRBV5-1|TRBJ2-5|-|once
TGCGCCAGCAGCTTGGAGCCGGGGAGGCAAGAGACCCAGTACTTC
CASSLEPGRQETQYF
>TRBV5-1|TRBJ1-4|TRBD1|-
TGCGCCAGCAGCTCGACAGGGACTAATGAAAAACTGTTTTTT
CASSSTGTNEKLFF
>TRBV7-8|TRBJ1-2|-|-
TGTGCCAGCAGCCCCCTCGGGACACCAAAAAACTATGGCTACACCTTC
CASSPLGTPKNYGYTF
>TRBV25-1|TRBJ2-1|TRBD2|-
TGTGCCAGCAGTGATCTAGCGGGAGGGAGGAGCTCCTACAATGAGCAGTTCTTC
CASSDLAGGRSSYNEQFF